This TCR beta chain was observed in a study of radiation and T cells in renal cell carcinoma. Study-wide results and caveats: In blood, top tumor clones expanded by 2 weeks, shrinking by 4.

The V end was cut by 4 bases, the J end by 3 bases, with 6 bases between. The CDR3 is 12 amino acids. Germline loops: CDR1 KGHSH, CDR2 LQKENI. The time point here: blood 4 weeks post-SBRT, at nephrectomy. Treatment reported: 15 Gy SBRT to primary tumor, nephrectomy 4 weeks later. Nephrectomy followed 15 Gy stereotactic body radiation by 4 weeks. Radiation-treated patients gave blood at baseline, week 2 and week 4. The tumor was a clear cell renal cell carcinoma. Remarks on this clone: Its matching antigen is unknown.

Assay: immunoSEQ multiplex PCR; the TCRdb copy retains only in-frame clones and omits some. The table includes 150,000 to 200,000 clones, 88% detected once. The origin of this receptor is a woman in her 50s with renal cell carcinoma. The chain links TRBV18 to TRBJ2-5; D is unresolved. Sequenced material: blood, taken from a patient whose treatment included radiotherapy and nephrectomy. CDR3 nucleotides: TGTGCCAGCTCACGAGAGGAAGAGACCCAGTACTTC. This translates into CASSREEETQYF.